This T cell receptor (beta chain) was recorded in a study of blood T cells in healthy people across ages. Study-wide findings and caveats: Among long-lived donors, naive CD4+ cells were more numerous and diversity higher than in aged donors.

The sample holds a few counts of this clonotype. What it recognizes is unknown. With a J-beta primer mix and a sample-barcoded 5' primer, a second PCR ran roughly 6 to 11 cycles. Researchers report that a template-switch adaptor with 12 random nucleotides tagged each cDNA molecule. TCRdb fed the 5' RACE reads into MiXCR, producing one record per CDR3 protein. The table lists 850,000 to 1,300,000 distinct CDR3 sequences, around 45% of them singletons. Between the trimmed V and J ends, which lost 3 bases and 5 bases, there was a span of 10 bases. Germline loops: CDR1 MNHNS, CDR2 SASEGT. The CDR3 sequence is 14 residues long.

The TCR comes from an older woman in good health. The sequenced material came from blood. The chain combines TRBV6-1 with TRBJ1-4; D is undetermined. The CDR3 region is CASSEHLRNEKLFF. The CDR3, as DNA: TGTGCCAGCAGTGAGCACCTCAGGAATGAAAAACTGTTTTTT.